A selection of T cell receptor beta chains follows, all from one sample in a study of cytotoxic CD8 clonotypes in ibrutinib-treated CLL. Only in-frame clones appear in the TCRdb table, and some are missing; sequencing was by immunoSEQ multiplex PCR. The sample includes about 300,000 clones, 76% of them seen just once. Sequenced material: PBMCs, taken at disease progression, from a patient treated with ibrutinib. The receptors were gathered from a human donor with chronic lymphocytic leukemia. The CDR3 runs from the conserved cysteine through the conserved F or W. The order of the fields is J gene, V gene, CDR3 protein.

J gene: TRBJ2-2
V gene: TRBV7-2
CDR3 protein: CASSFQPGSTGELFF

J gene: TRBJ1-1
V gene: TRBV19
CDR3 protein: CASSFPNTEAFF

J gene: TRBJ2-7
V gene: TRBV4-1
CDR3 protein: CASSQVFSGTDSYEQYF

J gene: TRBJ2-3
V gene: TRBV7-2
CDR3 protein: CASSLMGGAVDTQYF

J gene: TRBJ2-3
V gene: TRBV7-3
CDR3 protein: CASTPGTSLDTQYF

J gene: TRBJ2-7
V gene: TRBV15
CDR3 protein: CATSREVVRDEQYF

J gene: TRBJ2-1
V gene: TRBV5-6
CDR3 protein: CASSDGTAYNEQFF

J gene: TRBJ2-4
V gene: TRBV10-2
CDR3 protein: CASSRKNIQYF

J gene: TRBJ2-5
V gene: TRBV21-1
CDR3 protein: CASSHSAPQTQYF

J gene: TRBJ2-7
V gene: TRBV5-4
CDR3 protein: CASSATGFYEQYF

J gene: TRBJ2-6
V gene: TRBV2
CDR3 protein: CASSGGSSGANVLTF

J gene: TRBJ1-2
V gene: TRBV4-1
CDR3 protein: CASSQERDRGSNYGYTF

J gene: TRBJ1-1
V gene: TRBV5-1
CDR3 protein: CASNGQLLNTEAFF

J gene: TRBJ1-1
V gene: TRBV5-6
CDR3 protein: CASTLPGGGMNTEAFF

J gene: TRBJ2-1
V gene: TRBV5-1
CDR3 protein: CASTQWGGLPYNEQFF

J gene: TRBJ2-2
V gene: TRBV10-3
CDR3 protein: CAISPTDRGAGELFF

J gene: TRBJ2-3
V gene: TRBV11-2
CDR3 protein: CASSPRAGGPTDTQYF

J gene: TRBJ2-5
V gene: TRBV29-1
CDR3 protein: CSVEKGLPQETQYF

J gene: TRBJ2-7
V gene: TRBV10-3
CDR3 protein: CAISEWKGRLYEQYF

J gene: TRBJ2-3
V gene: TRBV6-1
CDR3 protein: CASSELGDTQYF

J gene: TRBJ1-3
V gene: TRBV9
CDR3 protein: CASSVGSDSGNTIYF

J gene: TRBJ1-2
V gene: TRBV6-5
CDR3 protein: CASRSRQGRVYGYTF

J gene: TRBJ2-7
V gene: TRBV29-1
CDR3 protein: CSVARTGSYEQYF

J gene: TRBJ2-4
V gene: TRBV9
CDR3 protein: CASSTGVENIQYF